This T cell receptor beta chain was obtained from a study of technical replicates of blood from a handful of donors. Libraries were prepared by immunoSEQ multiplex PCR; TCRdb keeps only in-frame clonotypes and omits some of them. The data show about 97,000 clones, with less than 95% seen just once and 0.25% to 0.35% held by the top ten. Per germline, CDR1 LNHDA and CDR2 SQIVND (reference sequence). The length of the CDR3 is 16 residues. J gave up 6 bases and V 6 bases, and 10 bases lay outside the gene matches. What was sequenced was T cells isolated from PBMCs. The chain links TRBV19 to TRBJ2-7, with 14 bases lining up with TRBD2. This clonotype originated in a human donor in good health. The CDR3 spells CASRDLTSGRVGEQYF. The CDR3 nucleotides read TGTGCCAGTAGGGACCTGACTAGCGGGAGGGTCGGCGAGCAGTACTTC.